The 19 T cell receptor beta chains listed next were all sequenced from one sample in a study of T-cell memory formation after mild COVID-19. TCRdb called the 5' RACE reads again in MiXCR, with one record for every CDR3 protein. The sample shows 300,000 to 400,000 distinct CDR3 sequences, about 16% of them seen only once. The sequencing input was PBMCs or a T cell subset sorted from them (not recorded which). The receptors stem from a man aged 18 to 29 who had mild COVID-19 (a few samples of this study predate the infection). Cell type and time point are not known.

The chain recombines TRBV18 with TRBJ1-1; D is possibly TRBD1 (5 bases). The CDR3 is made up of 13 amino acids. The germline V gene encodes CDR1 KGHSH and CDR2 LQKENI. The V and J ends lost 7 bases and 4 bases respectively, with 13 bases between them. DNA of the CDR3: TGTGCCAGCTTTCGCAGTAGGGGCACTGAAGCTTTCTTT. Protein: CASFRSRGTEAFF.

CDR3 sequence reads: CATSPTWTGAYEQYF. CDR3 bases: TGTGCCACCAGCCCCACCTGGACAGGGGCCTACGAGCAGTACTTC. This rearrangement joins TRBV15 to TRBJ2-7, with 9 bases aligning to TRBD1. This CDR3 is 15 amino acids long. From germline, CDR1 is LNHNV and CDR2 YYDKDF (reference sequence). Trimming took 5 bases from V and 2 from J; bases not matched to a gene: 7.

Ten or more counts support this clonotype. The chain carries TRBV5-1 and TRBJ1-1, with D perhaps matching TRBD1 (6 bases). Trimming took off 4 bases at V and 1 base at J, with 11 bases between the two ends. CDR3 length equals 14 residues. Germline V gene data show CDR1 as SGHRS and CDR2 as YFSETQ. The DNA of the CDR3 is TGCGCCAGCAGCCTCCGGACAGCGAACACTGAAGCTTTCTTT. The encoded protein is CASSLRTANTEAFF.

This clonotype was detected ten times or more. This chain links TRBV6-2 or TRBV6-3 with TRBJ2-6; D gene ambiguous. The CDR3 contains 15 residues. V was cut by 2 bases and J by 2 bases, with 7 bases left in between. Germline V gene sequence: CDR1 MNHEY, CDR2 SVGEGT. CDR3 in DNA: TGTGCCAGCAGTTACCCTATGGCTGGGGCCAACGTCCTGACTTTC. Its translation: CASSYPMAGANVLTF.

This clonotype was observed a handful of times. The V gene is TRBV28, the J gene TRBJ2-1; the D is unclear. CDR1 is MDHEN, CDR2 SYDVKM, per germline. The V end lost 6 bases, the J end lost 0 bases, and 12 bases lay between the germline ends. There are 15 residues in the CDR3. The CDR3 is CASRSGFSSYNEQFF. The CDR3 nucleotides read TGTGCCAGCAGAAGTGGGTTCAGCTCCTACAATGAGCAGTTCTTC.

At least ten counts were recorded for this clonotype. The gene calls are TRBV7-2 and TRBJ2-7, with no clear D. V lost 5 bases and J lost 3, with 11 bases in between. Germline CDR1 SGHTA, CDR2 FQGNSA. This CDR3 contains 13 residues. The CDR3 is CASSPPSGYEQYF. The CDR3 DNA follows: TGTGCCAGCAGCCCGCCATCGGGCTACGAGCAGTACTTC.

The V gene is TRBV12-3 or TRBV12-4, the J gene TRBJ2-3, with D possibly matching TRBD1 (7 bases). Trimming left V 3 bases short and J 6 bases short, with 13 bases between. The CDR3 sequence is 14 residues long. The CDR3 DNA is TGTGCCAGCAGTTTTGCAGGGGGGCGGGATACGCAGTATTTT. Its protein is CASSFAGGRDTQYF.

This clonotype has just a few counts. This chain joins TRBV3-1 and TRBJ2-5; D is uncertain. Looked up from germline, CDR1 is LGHDT and CDR2 is YNNKEL (reference sequence). The V gene lost 5 bases and the J gene lost 2 bases, with 6 bases spanning the gap. The length of the CDR3 is 12 residues. The CDR3, as DNA: TGTGCCAGCAGCGGGGTTCAAGAGACCCAGTACTTC. Residues: CASSGVQETQYF.

V and J are TRBV12-3 or TRBV12-4 and TRBJ2-7; no definite D call. This CDR3 has 14 amino acids. V lost 5 bases to trimming and J lost 1 base, with 12 bases between them. The CDR3 DNA sequence: TGTGCCAGCAGTGACCATAGATCGTCCTACGAGCAGTACGTC. This gives the protein CASSDHRSSYEQYV.

The gene calls are TRBV29-1 and TRBJ1-2; no definite D call. V gave up 3 bases and J gave up 7 bases, with 3 bases separating them. The CDR3 is 9 amino acids. Germline loops: CDR1 SQVTM, CDR2 ANQGSEA. CDR3 protein: CSVEGGYTF. In DNA, the CDR3 is TGCAGCGTTGAGGGTGGCTACACCTTC.

Many counts were recorded for this clonotype. The rearrangement joins TRBV5-5 to TRBJ2-6; possible D gene TRBD1, 5 bases. The germline V gene has CDR1 SGHKS and CDR2 YYEKEE (reference sequence). This CDR3 is built from 18 residues. V was clipped by 5 bases and J by 0 bases, with 18 bases between them. The CDR3 region has the DNA TGTGCCAGCAGTTTCACGTGGACACCGAGCTCTGGGGCCAACGTCCTGACTTTC. Amino acids: CASSFTWTPSSGANVLTF.

The genes are TRBV11-3 and TRBJ2-1, with TRBD2 as a possible D gene (7 bases). Trimming took off 4 bases at V and 7 bases at J, with 23 bases between the two ends. The CDR3 length is 17 residues. Germline V gene sequence: CDR1 SGHNT, CDR2 YENEEA. CDR3 nucleotide sequence: TGTGCCAGCAGCTCCCCCTCCCCCTGGGGGGGCAGTAATGAGCAGTTCTTC. As protein: CASSSPSPWGGSNEQFF.

This clonotype was found a few times. This chain links TRBV29-1 with TRBJ2-5; a possible D gene is TRBD2 (6 bases). Germline V gene sequence: CDR1 SQVTM, CDR2 ANQGSEA. V shed 4 bases and J shed 5 bases, with 17 bases lying between them. This CDR3 spans 14 amino acids. The CDR3 DNA sequence: TGCAGCGTTGTCCCGACGGGGAGCGGGGAGACCCAGTACTTC. Protein sequence: CSVVPTGSGETQYF.

This chain uses TRBV6-5 with TRBJ2-6, with D perhaps matching TRBD2 (6 bases). The CDR3 consists of 18 residues. Germline loops: CDR1 MNHEY, CDR2 SVGAGI. Trimming left V 3 bases short and J 2 bases short, with 17 bases between. CDR3 nucleotides: TGTGCCAGCAGTTATTTAGGTTGGAGGGGCACTGGGGCCAACGTCCTGACTTTC. Amino acids: CASSYLGWRGTGANVLTF.

This clonotype was counted only a few times. CDR3 nucleotides: TGTGCCAGCATGGGGGCAGGGGGCGTTTTCGGGGAGCTGTTTTTT. As protein: CASMGAGGVFGELFF. The chain carries TRBV6-5 and TRBJ2-2; 8 nucleotides line up with TRBD1. The V and J ends lost 7 bases and 7 bases, in that order; junction bases with no gene match: 11. The CDR3 sequence is 15 residues long. Germline CDR1 MNHEY, CDR2 SVGAGI.

The chain links TRBV9 to TRBJ2-1; 9 bases line up with TRBD1. J gave up 6 bases and V 4 bases, and 5 bases lay outside the gene matches. Germline CDR1 SGDLS, CDR2 YYNGEE. There are 14 residues in the CDR3. The CDR3 is CASSPGQGSNEQFF. Written as DNA, the CDR3 is TGTGCCAGCAGCCCGGGACAGGGATCCAATGAGCAGTTCTTC.

The table lists this clonotype with a few counts. One end of the junction is discordant with germline, which a read error may explain. The chain recombines TRBV5-4 with TRBJ2-6; possible D gene TRBD1, 6 bases. Germline V gene data show CDR1 as SGHNT and CDR2 as YYREEE (reference sequence). This CDR3 has 13 residues. In nucleotides, the CDR3 is TGTGCTAGCAGGGGAACTGGGGCCAACGTCCTGACTTTC. Translated: CASRGTGANVLTF.

The table lists this clonotype with a count of one. The chain links TRBV3-1 to TRBJ1-1, with D tentatively TRBD1 (5 bases). Germline assignment: CDR1 LGHDT and CDR2 YNNKEL (reference sequence). Deletions cut 3 bases from V and 4 bases from J, with 18 bases between. The CDR3 covers 16 residues. CDR3 in amino acids: CASSHPGARRPTEAFF. CDR3 DNA: TGTGCCAGCAGCCACCCCGGGGCGAGGAGGCCCACTGAAGCTTTCTTT.

CDR3 amino acids: CASISPTDTQYF. The CDR3 DNA reads as TGTGCCAGCATCTCCCCCACAGATACGCAGTATTTT. V is TRBV28 and J is TRBJ2-3; no clear D. The germline V gene has CDR1 MDHEN and CDR2 SYDVKM. Trimming removed 7 bases at V and 2 bases at J, with 7 bases between. The CDR3 extends over 12 amino acids.